These T cell receptor beta chains were read from a single sample in a study of cytomegalovirus exposure and HLA in healthy donors. Clones were read by immunoSEQ multiplex PCR, and TCRdb kept only the in-frame ones, dropping some. Counted here are 100,000 to 130,000 clones, less than 85% occurring once; the ten biggest clones make up 11% to 15%. Specimen: PBMCs. Every receptor here comes from a woman aged 40 to 49 in good health and CMV-seropositive. Both conserved end residues are part of each CDR3. The D gene is left open where the match is weak. Only some rows state a clone size, as once, few, many or a class for expanded clones.

v_call	j_call	d_call	clone_size	cdr3_aa	cdr3_nt
TRBV6-5	TRBJ2-1	TRBD1	few	CASTSVGTGGYEQFF	TGTGCCAGCACTTCCGTAGGGACAGGGGGCTATGAGCAGTTCTTC
TRBV7-8	TRBJ1-5	TRBD1	few	CASSLEGQGWWQPQHF	TGTGCCAGCAGCTTAGAAGGACAGGGTTGGTGGCAGCCCCAGCATTTT
TRBV4-1	TRBJ2-7	TRBD2	NA	CASSHLWRGNYEQYF	TGCGCCAGCAGCCATCTTTGGCGGGGGAACTACGAGCAGTACTTC
TRBV11-3	TRBJ2-5	NA	NA	CASNSWPGETQYF	TGTGCCAGCAACTCATGGCCGGGAGAGACCCAGTACTTC
TRBV19	TRBJ1-2	NA	NA	CASSIPRPVGNYGYTF	TGTGCCAGTAGTATACCGCGGCCAGTGGGTAACTATGGCTACACCTTC
TRBV13	TRBJ2-5	NA	NA	CASSFTGKETQYF	TGTGCCAGCAGCTTCACAGGGAAAGAGACCCAGTACTTC
TRBV7-8	TRBJ1-6	NA	NA	CASSLRIGGANSPLHF	TGTGCCAGCAGCTTAAGAATAGGCGGGGCAAATTCACCCCTCCACTTT
TRBV6-1	TRBJ1-3	NA	NA	CASSVDSSSGNTIYF	TGTGCCAGCAGTGTCGACAGTTCCTCTGGAAACACCATATATTTT
TRBV2	TRBJ1-1	NA	NA	CASSGRGKGTEAFF	TGTGCCAGCAGTGGAAGGGGGAAGGGCACTGAAGCTTTCTTT
TRBV14	TRBJ2-1	NA	NA	CASSQSANRFF	TGTGCCAGCAGCCAAAGCGCTAATCGTTTCTTC
TRBV5-4	TRBJ1-2	TRBD1	NA	CASSSPGQGLNGYTF	TGTGCCAGCAGTTCGCCGGGACAGGGATTGAATGGCTACACCTTC
TRBV2	TRBJ1-2	NA	NA	CASRPGDTYGYTF	TGTGCCAGCAGGCCCGGGGACACCTATGGCTACACCTTC
TRBV5-6	TRBJ2-1	NA	NA	CASSATEGGKQFF	TGTGCCAGCAGCGCCACCGAAGGGGGAAAGCAGTTCTTC
TRBV2	TRBJ1-2	TRBD1	NA	CASSGQGGGGYTF	TGTGCCAGCAGTGGACAGGGAGGAGGTGGCTACACCTTC
TRBV18	TRBJ2-6	NA	NA	CASSPDGVGSGANVLTF	TGTGCCAGCTCACCGGACGGGGTGGGCTCTGGGGCCAACGTCCTGACTTTC
TRBV23-1	TRBJ1-1	NA	NA	CASSQWNLGVPSNTEAFF	TGCGCCAGCAGTCAATGGAATCTCGGGGTTCCCTCGAACACTGAAGCTTTCTTT
TRBV5-5	TRBJ1-1	TRBD1	NA	CASSLGGQGRTEAFF	TGTGCCAGCAGCTTGGGGGGACAGGGGAGGACTGAAGCTTTCTTT
TRBV6-6	TRBJ1-6	NA	NA	CASSDSYSSPLHF	TGTGCCAGCAGTGACTCTTACAGTTCACCCCTCCACTTT
TRBV6-5	TRBJ2-5	TRBD2	few	CASSGTSGVQETQYF	TGTGCCAGTTCAGGGACTAGCGGGGTCCAAGAGACCCAGTACTTC
TRBV6-1	TRBJ1-6	NA	NA	CASSTRTENNSPLHF	TGTGCCAGCAGTACTCGGACAGAGAATAATTCACCCCTCCACTTT
TRBV2	TRBJ1-4	NA	NA	CASSEQNNEKLFF	TGTGCCAGCAGTGAACAGAATAATGAAAAACTGTTTTTT
TRBV6-5	TRBJ1-3	TRBD1	NA	CASSLDRGGNTIYF	TGTGCCAGCAGTCTGGACAGGGGAGGAAACACCATATATTTT